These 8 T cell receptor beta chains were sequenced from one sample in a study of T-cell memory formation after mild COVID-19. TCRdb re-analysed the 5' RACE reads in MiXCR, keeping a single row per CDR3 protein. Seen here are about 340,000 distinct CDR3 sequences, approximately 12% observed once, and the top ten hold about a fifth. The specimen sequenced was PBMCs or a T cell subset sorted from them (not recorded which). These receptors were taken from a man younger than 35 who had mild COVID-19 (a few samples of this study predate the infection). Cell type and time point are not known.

The CDR3 reads CATSDRTGLAQYF. The CDR3 nucleotides read TGTGCCACCAGTGACCGGACCGGTTTGGCGCAGTATTTT. The chain employs TRBV24-1 and TRBJ2-3; D is unresolved. The CDR3 covers 13 residues. Germline CDR1 KGHDR, CDR2 SFDVKD. The germline V and J ends were trimmed by 4 bases and 10 bases, with 14 bases remaining between them.

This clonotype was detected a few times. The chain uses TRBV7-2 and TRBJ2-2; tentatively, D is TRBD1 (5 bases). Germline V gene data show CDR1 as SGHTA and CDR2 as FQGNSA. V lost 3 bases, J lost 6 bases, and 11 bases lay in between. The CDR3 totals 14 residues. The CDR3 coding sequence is TGTGCCAGCAGCTTTAGGCAGGGCTCCGGGGAGCTGTTTTTT. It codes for CASSFRQGSGELFF.

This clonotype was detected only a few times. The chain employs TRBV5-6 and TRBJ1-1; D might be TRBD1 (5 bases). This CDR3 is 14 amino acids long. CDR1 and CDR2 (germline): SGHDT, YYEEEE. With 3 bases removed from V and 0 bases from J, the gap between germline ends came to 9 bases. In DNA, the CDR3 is TGTGCCAGCAGCTGGACAATTATGAACACTGAAGCTTTCTTT. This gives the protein CASSWTIMNTEAFF.

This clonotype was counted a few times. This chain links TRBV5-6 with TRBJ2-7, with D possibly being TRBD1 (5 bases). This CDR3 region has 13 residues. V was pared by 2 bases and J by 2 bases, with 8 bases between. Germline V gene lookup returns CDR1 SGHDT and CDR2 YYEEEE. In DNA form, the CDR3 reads TGTGCCAGCAGCTTCCAGGGCCCCTACGAGCAGTACGTC. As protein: CASSFQGPYEQYV.

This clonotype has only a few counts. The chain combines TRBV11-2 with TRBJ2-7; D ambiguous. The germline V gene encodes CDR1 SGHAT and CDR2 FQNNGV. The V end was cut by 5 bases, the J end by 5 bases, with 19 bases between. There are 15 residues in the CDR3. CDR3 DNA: TGTGCCAGCAGCCCTTCTTGTCGGGTCCCGAACGAGCAGTACGTC. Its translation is CASSPSCRVPNEQYV.

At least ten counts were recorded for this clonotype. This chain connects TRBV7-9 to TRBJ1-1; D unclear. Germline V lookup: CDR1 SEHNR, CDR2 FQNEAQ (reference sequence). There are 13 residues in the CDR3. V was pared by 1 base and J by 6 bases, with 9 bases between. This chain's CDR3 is CASSLGADPEAFF. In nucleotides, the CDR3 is TGTGCCAGCAGCTTAGGGGCAGACCCTGAAGCTTTCTTT.

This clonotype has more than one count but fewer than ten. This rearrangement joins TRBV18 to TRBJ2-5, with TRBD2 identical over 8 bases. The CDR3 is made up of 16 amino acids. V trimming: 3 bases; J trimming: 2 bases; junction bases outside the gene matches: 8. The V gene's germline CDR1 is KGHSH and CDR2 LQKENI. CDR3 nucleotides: TGTGCCAGCTCACCCACGAGGAGCGGGGGTCAAGAGACCCAGTACTTC. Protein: CASSPTRSGGQETQYF.

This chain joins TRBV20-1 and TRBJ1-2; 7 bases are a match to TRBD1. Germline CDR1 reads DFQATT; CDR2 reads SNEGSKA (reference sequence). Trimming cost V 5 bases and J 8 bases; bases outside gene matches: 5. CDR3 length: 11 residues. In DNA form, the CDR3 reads TGCAGTGCTTTTTCGGACAGGGGCTACACCTTC. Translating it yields CSAFSDRGYTF.